This entry is about one T cell receptor (beta chain). No antigen is known for it. Trimming took off 11 bases at V and 0 bases at J, with 25 bases between the two ends. CDR3 size: 17 residues. The germline CDR1 and CDR2 sequences are KGHSY and FQNENV. The data belong to a study of radiation and T cells in renal cell carcinoma. Findings of the study overall: No pretreatment tumor biopsies were available for baseline clonotypes.

Time point noted: blood 4 weeks post-SBRT, at nephrectomy. Treatment in this sample: 15 Gy SBRT to primary tumor, nephrectomy 4 weeks later. Nephrectomy followed 15 Gy stereotactic body radiation by 4 weeks. Radiation-treated patients gave blood at baseline, week 2 and week 4. This renal cell carcinoma was of the clear cell type. Using immunoSEQ multiplex PCR, the repertoire was profiled, and TCRdb retains in-frame clones only, with some absent. The sample lists more than 60,000 clones, 70% to 90% occurring once. The source is a woman aged 55-69 years with renal cell carcinoma. Sequencing used blood, obtained from a patient whose treatment included radiotherapy and nephrectomy. The chain carries TRBV16 and TRBJ1-1; a possible D gene is TRBD1 (6 bases). The CDR3 bases are TGTGCCTGCGGGTCGCGTGACAGGCCGCTAATGAACACTGAAGCTTTCTTT. It specifies CACGSRDRPLMNTEAFF.